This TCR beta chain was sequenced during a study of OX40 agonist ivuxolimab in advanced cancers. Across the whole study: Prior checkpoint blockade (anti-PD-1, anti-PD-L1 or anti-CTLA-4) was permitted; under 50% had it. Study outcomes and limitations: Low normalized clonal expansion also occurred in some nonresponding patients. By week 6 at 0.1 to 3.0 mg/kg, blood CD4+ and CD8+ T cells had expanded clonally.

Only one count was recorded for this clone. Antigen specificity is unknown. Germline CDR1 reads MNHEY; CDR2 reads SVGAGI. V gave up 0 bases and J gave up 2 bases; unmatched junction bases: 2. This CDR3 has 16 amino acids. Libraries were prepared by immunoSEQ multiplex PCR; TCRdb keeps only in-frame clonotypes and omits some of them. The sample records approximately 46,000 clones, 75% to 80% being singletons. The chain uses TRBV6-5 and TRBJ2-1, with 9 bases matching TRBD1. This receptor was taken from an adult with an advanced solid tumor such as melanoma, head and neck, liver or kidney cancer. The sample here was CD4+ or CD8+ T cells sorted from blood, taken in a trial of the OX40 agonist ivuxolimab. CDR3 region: CASSYSTGGAYNEQFF. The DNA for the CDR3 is TGTGCCAGCAGTTACTCTACAGGGGGCGCCTACAATGAGCAGTTCTTC.